These 28 T cell receptor beta chains share one sample of origin, sequenced in a study of cytomegalovirus exposure and HLA in healthy donors. Method: immunoSEQ multiplex PCR; TCRdb's copy keeps in-frame clones and lacks some. The table records hundreds of thousands of clones, about 90% of them present only once. The sequenced sample consisted of PBMCs. The source is a man between 18 and 35 years old in good health and CMV-seropositive.

The chain joins TRBV29-1 to TRBJ2-2; D could derive from TRBD1 or TRBD2 (5 bases each). The CDR3 is made up of 12 amino acids. The ends were cut back, 3 bases at V and 4 bases at J, with 6 bases in the middle. Germline lookup yields CDR1 SQVTM and CDR2 ANQGSEA. This CDR3 is CSVEGPTGELFF. DNA of the CDR3: TGCAGCGTTGAGGGACCCACCGGGGAGCTGTTTTTT.

The gene calls are TRBV5-1 and TRBJ2-5; no firm D call. Per the germline V gene, CDR1 is SGHRS and CDR2 is YFSETQ. Trimming pared 4 bases from V and 4 bases from J, leaving 11 bases between. The CDR3 spans 13 residues. The CDR3 reads CASSLDVLETQYF. The CDR3 nucleotides read TGCGCCAGCAGCCTCGATGTGTTAGAGACCCAGTACTTC.

This sequence joins TRBV28 and TRBJ2-2, with D uncertain. The V gene's germline CDR1 is MDHEN and CDR2 SYDVKM. Trimming removed 0 bases from V and 2 bases from J, with 7 bases in between. CDR3 size: 15 residues. CDR3 in amino acids: CASSLWTENTGELFF. CDR3 DNA sequence: TGTGCCAGCAGTTTATGGACTGAAAACACCGGGGAGCTGTTTTTT.

The J gene is TRBJ2-1, the V gene TRBV6-1, with 10 bases aligning to TRBD2. V lost 2 bases and J lost 5; bases outside the gene matches: 12. This CDR3 has 18 residues. Germline-derived CDR1 and CDR2 are MNHNS and SASEGT. The DNA of the CDR3 is TGTGCCAGCAGTGAATTAGGCCTAGCGGGAGCACGGGACAATGAGCAGTTCTTC. Translated, it gives CASSELGLAGARDNEQFF.

V gene TRBV4-1 combines with J gene TRBJ2-7; no clear D gene. CDR3 size: 14 residues. Trimming cost V 0 bases and J 5 bases, with 11 bases left between them. Germline-derived CDR1 and CDR2 are MGHRA and YSYEKL. CDR3 nucleotide sequence: TGCGCCAGCAGCCAAGATCCGGGTTCGGACGAGCAGTACTTC. Amino acid sequence: CASSQDPGSDEQYF.

This clone was counted a single time. The chain recombines TRBV5-6 with TRBJ1-1; maybe TRBD1 (6 bases). Germline assignment: CDR1 SGHDT and CDR2 YYEEEE. Trimming pared 3 bases from V and 7 bases from J, leaving 22 bases between. This CDR3 region has 16 residues. Here the CDR3 reads CASSSPRWGAGGEAFF. The CDR3, as DNA: TGTGCCAGCAGCTCCCCGAGGTGGGGGGCGGGTGGTGAAGCTTTCTTT. The full variable domain, in which reference TRBV5-6 and TRBJ1-1 provide the parts outside the CDR3, is DAGVTQSPTHLIKTRGQQVTLRCSPKSGHDTVSWYQQALGQGPQFIFQYYEEEERQRGNFPDRFSGHQFPNYSSELNVNALLLGDSALYLCASSSPRWGAGGEAFFGQGTRLTVV.

J is TRBJ2-3 and V is TRBV5-1; 7 nucleotides agree with TRBD2. This CDR3 is built from 15 residues. Trimming at V came to 3 bases and at J to 0 bases, leaving 4 bases not matched to a gene. The V gene's germline CDR1 is SGHRS and CDR2 YFSETQ. The CDR3 loop is CASSWPSGSTDTQYF. For the CDR3, the DNA is TGCGCCAGCAGCTGGCCTAGCGGAAGCACAGATACGCAGTATTTT. The full variable domain, in which reference TRBV5-1 and TRBJ2-3 provide the parts outside the CDR3, is KAGVTQTPRYLIKTRGQQVTLSCSPISGHRSVSWYQQTPGQGLQFLFEYFSETQRNKGNFPGRFSGRQFSNSRSEMNVSTLELGDSALYLCASSWPSGSTDTQYFGPGTRLTVL.

The chain recombines TRBV27 with TRBJ2-7; D possibly uses TRBD1 or TRBD2 (5 bases each). Germline lookup yields CDR1 MNHEY and CDR2 SMNVEV (reference sequence). The V gene lost 7 bases and the J gene lost 7 bases, with 20 bases spanning the gap. The CDR3 loop spans 14 amino acids. The CDR3 sequence is CASTGQRVTREQYF. DNA of the CDR3: TGTGCCAGCACGGGGCAGCGAGTGACTCGGGAGCAGTACTTC.

Of note for this clone: A much larger clone lies a single base off, so this may be a read error. The chain employs TRBV9 and TRBJ2-1; 13 nucleotides line up with TRBD2. The CDR3 is 15 amino acids. CDR1 is SGDLS and CDR2 is YYNGEE in the germline V gene. Germline trimming cut 3 bases from V and 3 bases from J; bases unmatched to any gene: 0. The CDR3 DNA follows: TGTGCCAGCAGCGGGACTAGCGGGAGCTACAATGAGCAGTTCTTC. Translated: CASSGTSGSYNEQFF.

V usage is TRBV30 and J usage is TRBJ1-1; 7 bases are a match to TRBD1. Germline CDR1 is GTSNPN and CDR2 is SVGIG (reference sequence). Trimming removed 6 bases from V and 1 base from J; junction bases left unmatched: 11. This CDR3 comprises 15 residues. CDR3 sequence: CACYPGRTGNTEAFF. The CDR3, as DNA: TGTGCCTGTTACCCTGGACGGACAGGGAACACTGAAGCTTTCTTT.

V usage is TRBV27 and J usage is TRBJ2-7; D possibly uses TRBD1 or TRBD2 (6 bases each). Trimming left V 2 bases short and J 4 bases short, with 12 bases between. The CDR3 spans 14 residues. Germline CDR1 and CDR2: MNHEY and SMNVEV (reference sequence). In DNA form, the CDR3 reads TGTGCCAGCAGTTTACGGGGGCCAATTTACGAGCAGTACTTC. Translated, it gives CASSLRGPIYEQYF.

This chain joins TRBV18 and TRBJ2-7, with D perhaps matching TRBD1 or TRBD2 (5 bases each). Germline V gene lookup returns CDR1 KGHSH and CDR2 LQKENI. V was trimmed by 3 bases and J by 5 bases, leaving 20 bases between them. This CDR3 has 16 residues. The CDR3 DNA is TGTGCCAGCTCACCCCCGGGGACCCGTGTCGGCCACGAGCAGTACTTC. It encodes CASSPPGTRVGHEQYF.

The sample holds one count of this clone. V is TRBV5-1 and J is TRBJ1-2; the match to TRBD1 covers 7 bases. Losses at the gene ends were 0 bases for V and 11 bases for J; bases not matched to a gene: 7. The CDR3 length is 13 residues. Germline CDR1 SGHRS, CDR2 YFSETQ. The chain's CDR3 is CASSLAEGQSYTF. CDR3 coding DNA: TGCGCCAGCAGCTTGGCCGAGGGACAGTCTTACACCTTC.

V usage is TRBV30 and J usage is TRBJ2-3, with TRBD1 as a possible D gene (5 bases). The CDR3 sequence is 14 residues long. V dropped 5 bases and J dropped 0 bases, with 12 bases sitting between them. The V gene's germline CDR1 is GTSNPN and CDR2 SVGIG (reference sequence). CDR3 region: CAWAGPSSTDTQYF. The CDR3 DNA reads as TGTGCCTGGGCAGGGCCATCTAGCACAGATACGCAGTATTTT.

This clone was observed a single time. The chain carries TRBV29-1 and TRBJ2-1; 13 bases fit TRBD2. The V gene end was trimmed by 1 base and the J gene end by 0 bases; junction bases not matched to a gene: 3. This CDR3 is 17 amino acids long. CDR1 is SQVTM and CDR2 is ANQGSEA in the germline V gene. CDR3 in DNA: TGCAGCGTTGAAGTAACTAGCGGGAGGGCCTCCTACAATGAGCAGTTCTTC. It specifies CSVEVTSGRASYNEQFF.

This chain links TRBV9 with TRBJ2-3, with TRBD2 matching 14 bases. V shed 4 bases, J shed 3 bases, and the junction held 7 bases outside the gene matches. This CDR3 is 17 amino acids long. Per the germline V gene, CDR1 is SGDLS and CDR2 is YYNGEE. The CDR3 nucleotides read TGTGCCAGCAGCCCAGGGACTAGCGGGAGCGGGACAGATACGCAGTATTTT. This sequence encodes CASSPGTSGSGTDTQYF.

The chain has TRBV5-6 and TRBJ1-1; 7 bases match TRBD1. CDR1 and CDR2 (germline): SGHDT, YYEEEE. V was pared by 4 bases and J by 4 bases, with 7 bases of the junction left unmatched. This CDR3 comprises 14 residues. The CDR3 sequence is CASSQTGSPTEAFF. CDR3 in DNA: TGTGCCAGCAGCCAGACAGGGAGCCCCACTGAAGCTTTCTTT.

This clone was observed once. The chain employs TRBV27 and TRBJ2-7, with 7 bases matching TRBD1. Germline CDR1 reads MNHEY; CDR2 reads SMNVEV (reference sequence). V shed 6 bases and J 4 bases; nucleotides not matched to a gene: 12. The CDR3 loop spans 15 amino acids. CDR3 sequence (DNA): TGTGCCAGCAGGGATCGGGCAGGGGGTTCTTACGAGCAGTACTTC. Translated, it gives CASRDRAGGSYEQYF.

This sequence joins TRBV30 and TRBJ2-4; TRBD2 matches at 8 bases. J was trimmed by 6 bases and V by 3 bases; bases with no gene match: 13. CDR3 length: 16 residues. The germline gives CDR1 GTSNPN, CDR2 SVGIG (reference sequence). The chain's CDR3 is CAWRPRERELRNIQYF. The CDR3 DNA reads as TGTGCCTGGAGGCCACGGGAGCGGGAGCTAAGAAACATTCAGTACTTC.

This rearrangement joins TRBV6-1 to TRBJ1-2, with a weak D call TRBD1 (6 bases). Germline CDR1 MNHNS, CDR2 SASEGT. The V end lost 5 bases, the J end lost 7 bases, and 17 bases lay between the germline ends. The CDR3 extends over 14 amino acids. The CDR3 nucleotides are TGTGCCAGCAGTCGAACCAGCGGGGGCGCTGGCTACACCTTC. This codes for CASSRTSGGAGYTF.

This clone was seen a single time. CDR3 in DNA: TGTGCCAGCAGCTTGGGGGCTTCGGATAGCAATCAGCCCCAGCATTTT. Translating it yields CASSLGASDSNQPQHF. The chain employs TRBV5-8 and TRBJ1-5; no firm D call. The CDR3 spans 16 residues. The V gene lost 0 bases and the J gene lost 0 bases, with 10 bases spanning the gap. Germline assignment: CDR1 SGHTS and CDR2 YDEGEE.

This clone was counted a few times. The genes are TRBV30 and TRBJ1-1; D ambiguous. Looked up from germline, CDR1 is GTSNPN and CDR2 is SVGIG (reference sequence). V was cut by 5 bases and J by 8 bases, with 15 bases left in between. There are 12 residues in the CDR3. The CDR3 protein is CAWLRTAEEAFF. The CDR3 coding sequence is TGTGCCTGGCTACGTACTGCGGAAGAAGCTTTCTTT.

This chain joins TRBV6-5 and TRBJ2-5; weak D call: TRBD2 (6 bases). Per the germline V gene, CDR1 is MNHEY and CDR2 is SVGAGI. Deletions cut 10 bases from V and 7 bases from J, with 16 bases between. The CDR3 has 12 amino acids. As DNA, the CDR3 is TGTGCCACCTCTCGGGAGAGCGGGACCCAGTACTTC. Its translation is CATSRESGTQYF.

A single count supports this clone. V gene TRBV28 combines with J gene TRBJ1-2, with 8 bases that match TRBD1. Germline assignment: CDR1 MDHEN and CDR2 SYDVKM. The CDR3 is 15 amino acids. J lost 0 bases, V lost 4 bases, and 4 bases had no gene match. CDR3 bases: TGTGCCAGCAGTTCATCAGGGGGCGCTAACTATGGCTACACCTTC. It translates to CASSSSGGANYGYTF.

The table lists this clone with a few counts. The chain combines TRBV28 with TRBJ2-2; D is uncertain. CDR1 MDHEN and CDR2 SYDVKM come from the germline V gene. The CDR3 is made up of 12 amino acids. The V and J ends lost 6 bases and 6 bases respectively, with 8 bases between them. CDR3 sequence (DNA): TGTGCCAGCAGCCAACGGCCCGGGGAGCTGTTTTTT. Translating it yields CASSQRPGELFF. The whole variable domain, filled in from reference TRBV28 and TRBJ2-2, reads DVKVTQSSRYLVKRTGEKVFLECVQDMDHENMFWYRQDPGLGLRLIYFSYDVKMKEKGDIPEGYSVSREKKERFSLILESASTNQTSMYLCASSQRPGELFFGEGSRLTVL.

The genes are TRBV6-5 and TRBJ2-7; possible D gene TRBD1, 5 bases. The length of the CDR3 is 12 residues. Germline loops: CDR1 MNHEY, CDR2 SVGAGI. V was pared by 5 bases and J by 5 bases, with 10 bases between. The CDR3 here is CASSVTRDEQYF. The DNA for the CDR3 is TGTGCCAGCAGTGTGACCAGGGACGAGCAGTACTTC.

J is TRBJ2-7 and V is TRBV2; 8 positions agree with TRBD1. The CDR3 is 13 residues long. After removal of 4 bases from V and 6 bases from J, the junction contained 5 bases not matched to a gene. CDR1 and CDR2 (germline): SNHLY, FYNNEI. This CDR3 reads CASSAIQGGEQYF. The CDR3 bases are TGTGCCAGCAGTGCAATACAGGGGGGCGAGCAGTACTTC.

The chain is built from TRBV29-1 and TRBJ1-1, with D perhaps TRBD1 (5 bases). This CDR3 is 12 amino acids long. V was shortened by 4 bases and J by 14 bases, with 20 bases between the two germline ends. The V gene's germline CDR1 is SQVTM and CDR2 ANQGSEA. The CDR3 region has the DNA TGCAGCGTTGTCGACAGTGCCGCTCGGAGGTTCTTT. Translated, it gives CSVVDSAARRFF.